A selection of T cell receptor beta chains follows, all from one sample in a study of spatial heterogeneity in lung cancer. TCRdb passed the 5' RACE reads through MiXCR, listing each CDR3 protein once. The sample contains some 85,000 distinct CDR3 sequences, under 25% of which appear only once. The sample was PBMCs, taken at surgery. Receptors originate from a male donor with early-stage non-small cell lung cancer. CDR3s include the opening cysteine and the closing phenylalanine or tryptophan. The D gene is left open where the match is weak. Some rows mark clone size as missing; the rest say once, few, many or name a class of expanded clone.

v_gene,j_gene,abundance,d_gene,CDR3nt,CDR3aa
TRBV10-3,TRBJ1-5,few,-,TGTGCCATCAGAGAAGGGCAGGGAGATCAGCCCCAGCATTTT,CAIREGQGDQPQHF
TRBV7-6,TRBJ2-2,few,-,TGTGCCAGCAGCTTAATGGAGAGTTGGAACACCGGGGAGCTGTTTTTT,CASSLMESWNTGELFF
TRBV7-9,TRBJ1-6,-,-,TGTGCCAGCAGCTTCTCTTCCGTCCAATTAGGATCACCCCTCCACTTT,CASSFSSVQLGSPLHF
TRBV9,TRBJ2-5,-,TRBD2,TGTGCCAGCAGCGCCGGAGCGGGGACGGGGGAGACCCAGTACTTC,CASSAGAGTGETQYF
TRBV9,TRBJ2-5,few,-,TGTGCCAGCAGCGTCGGTTCAGACCCGTACCAAGAGACCCAGTACTTC,CASSVGSDPYQETQYF
TRBV5-1,TRBJ2-2,few,TRBD2,TGCGCCAGCAGACGAGCGGGAGGGCCTTCCACCGGGGAGCTGTTTTTT,CASRRAGGPSTGELFF
TRBV28,TRBJ2-7,many,TRBD2,TGTGCCAGCACCCCCGGCGGGGGGAAGACCTACGAGCAGTACTTC,CASTPGGGKTYEQYF
TRBV7-6,TRBJ2-7,many,-,TGTGCCAGCAGCTTAACCTCCGTTCGAGGGACGCACGAGCAGTACTTC,CASSLTSVRGTHEQYF
TRBV4-1,TRBJ2-3,few,-,TGCGCCAGCAGCCAAGATGGCGGGATGGCAGATACGCAGTATTTT,CASSQDGGMADTQYF
TRBV6-1,TRBJ2-5,few,-,TGTGCCAGCAGCACGACCAGGTTGATCCAAGAGACCCAGTACTTC,CASSTTRLIQETQYF
TRBV20-1,TRBJ2-1,few,TRBD2,TGCAGTGCTAGAGACGTACTAGCGGCCAATGAGCAGTTCTTC,CSARDVLAANEQFF
TRBV2,TRBJ1-4,-,TRBD1,TGTGCCAGCAGTGACACAGGGGGGGTCCGTGTGGGCCTGTTTTTT,CASSDTGGVRVGLFF
TRBV20-1,TRBJ2-1,few,TRBD2,TGCAGTGCTAGTCGGCTAGCGGGAGGGCTCTTGTTGAATGAGCAGTTCTTC,CSASRLAGGLLLNEQFF
TRBV2,TRBJ2-1,few,TRBD2,TGTGCCAGCCAGACTAGCGGGAGATACAATGAGCAGTTCTTC,CASQTSGRYNEQFF
TRBV7-2,TRBJ1-2,-,-,TGTGCCAGCAGCTTAGAAGGCAGCAACTATGGCTACACCTTC,CASSLEGSNYGYTF
TRBV20-1,TRBJ1-4,few,-,TGCAGTGTTGAAGGGGGGGGCGCGGAAAAACTGTTTTTT,CSVEGGGAEKLFF
TRBV6-6,TRBJ1-5,-,-,TGTGCCAGCAGCTCAAATAGCAATCAGCCCCAGCATTTT,CASSSNSNQPQHF
TRBV7-9,TRBJ1-1,-,-,TGTGCCAGCAGCCCCCCCAGGTGGGGCACTGAAGCTTTCTTT,CASSPPRWGTEAFF
TRBV2,TRBJ2-7,-,-,TGTGCCAGCAGTGAGACAACCTACGAGCAGTACTTC,CASSETTYEQYF
TRBV5-1,TRBJ2-2,-,-,TGCGCCAGCAGGGGTTCAGACACCGGGGAGCTGTTTTTT,CASRGSDTGELFF
TRBV30,TRBJ2-3,-,-,TGTGCCTGGAGTCACGTACACGGGAATACGCAGTATTTT,CAWSHVHGNTQYF
TRBV7-2,TRBJ2-7,-,TRBD1,TGTGCCGGCAGCCTCCCCCGGACAGGCTCCTACGAGCAGTACTTC,CAGSLPRTGSYEQYF
TRBV12-3/TRBV12-4,TRBJ1-5,many,-,TGTGCCAGCAGTTTAGGATTCGGGGGGCTCGGCAATCAGCCCCAGCATTTT,CASSLGFGGLGNQPQHF
TRBV28,TRBJ1-1,once,-,TGTGCCAGCAGTGAATCGGGGTTGGCGCCGGGCACTGAAGCTTTCTTT,CASSESGLAPGTEAFF
TRBV29-1,TRBJ2-4,few,-,TGCAGCGTTGTAGGGGGAGGCGCCAAAAACATTCAGTACTTC,CSVVGGGAKNIQYF
TRBV7-2,TRBJ1-2,few,-,TGTGCCAGCAGCTCGTATGGCTACACCTTC,CASSSYGYTF
TRBV5-1,TRBJ2-7,-,-,TGCGCCAGCTCACCGCAAAGACAGGAGCAGTACTTC,CASSPQRQEQYF
TRBV27,TRBJ1-4,-,TRBD1,TGTGCCAGCAGTTCCGGGACAGGGCATCTTCGGGAAAAACTGTTTTTT,CASSSGTGHLREKLFF
TRBV24-1,TRBJ1-1,many,-,TGTGCCACCAGTGATGCCGGGGGGGCAAGCACTGAAGCTTTCTTT,CATSDAGGASTEAFF
TRBV3-1,TRBJ2-3,few,-,TGTGCCAGCAGCCTTTTAGGTCTCGGGGAGGAGACAGATACGCAGTATTTT,CASSLLGLGEETDTQYF
TRBV5-1,TRBJ2-7,few,TRBD1,TGCGCCAGCGCGACAGGGAGCTCCTACGAGCAGTACTTC,CASATGSSYEQYF
TRBV28,TRBJ2-3,once,TRBD1,TGTGCCAGCGAGAGGACAGGGGGCACAGATACGCAGTATTTT,CASERTGGTDTQYF
TRBV20-1,TRBJ2-7,-,-,TGCAGTGCTATTCTCGAGACTGCGGTAAACGAGCAGTACTTC,CSAILETAVNEQYF
TRBV4-1,TRBJ1-1,many,-,TGCGCCAGCAGCCAAGCTACTGGGCCGAACACTGAAGCTTTCTTT,CASSQATGPNTEAFF
TRBV18,TRBJ2-7,-,-,TGTGCCAGCTCACCGGGTATAGGCTACGAGCAGTACTTC,CASSPGIGYEQYF
TRBV5-1,TRBJ1-1,-,-,TGCGCCAGCAGCGTAATGGGGAGCACTGAAGCTTTCTTT,CASSVMGSTEAFF
TRBV4-3,TRBJ2-5,-,-,TGCGCCAGCAGCCAAGATCGGTGGGGGGAAGAGACCCAGTACTTC,CASSQDRWGEETQYF
TRBV5-4,TRBJ2-6,few,-,TGTGCCAGCAGCTTTTACCGGGCGTCTGGGGCCAACGTCCTGACTTTC,CASSFYRASGANVLTF
TRBV27,TRBJ1-2,many,-,TGTGCCAGCAGTTTAGGGGCCGGCTATGGCTACACCTTC,CASSLGAGYGYTF
TRBV4-2,TRBJ2-3,many,TRBD1,TGTGCCAGCAGCCAAGGCGAGTGGACAGGGAGTCCAGATACGCAGTATTTT,CASSQGEWTGSPDTQYF
TRBV30,TRBJ1-3,-,-,TGTGCCTGGACGAGCGGAAAAGACACCATATATTTT,CAWTSGKDTIYF
TRBV10-3,TRBJ1-4,-,-,TGTGCCATCAGTGAGTCGACGGGAGGTACTGATGAAAAACTGTTTTTT,CAISESTGGTDEKLFF
TRBV7-2,TRBJ2-5,few,TRBD2,TGTGCCAGCAGCTTAGTGTCCAGCGGGGCAGAGACCCAGTACTTC,CASSLVSSGAETQYF
TRBV6-5,TRBJ2-4,-,TRBD2,TGTGCCAGCAGCAGCGGGATCGCCAAAAACATTCAGTACTTC,CASSSGIAKNIQYF
TRBV4-2,TRBJ2-7,few,TRBD1,TGTGCCAGCAGCCAACCGAGACAGGGGGCATCCTACGAGCAGTACTTC,CASSQPRQGASYEQYF
TRBV19,TRBJ2-3,few,TRBD2,TGTGCCAGTGCCCGGCTAGCGGCTGACGGTACGCAGTATTTT,CASARLAADGTQYF
TRBV9,TRBJ2-2,-,TRBD1,TGTGCCAGCAGGGCCCTCGGGACAGGCAACGGGGAGCTGTTTTTT,CASRALGTGNGELFF
TRBV5-1,TRBJ2-1,many,TRBD1,TGCGCCAGCAGCCAAGGACAGGGCAACAATGAGCAGTTCTTC,CASSQGQGNNEQFF
TRBV2,TRBJ2-1,-,TRBD2,TGTGCCAGCAGGTTAGCGGGAGGGCCCAATGAGCAGTTCTTC,CASRLAGGPNEQFF
TRBV6-5,TRBJ2-5,few,-,TGTGCCAGCAGTTACTCCGCCCAAGGCTCCCTAGGGGAGACCCAGTACTTC,CASSYSAQGSLGETQYF
TRBV7-7,TRBJ2-3,-,-,TGTGCTAGCAGCCGACTTAGGGCTACTAGCACAGATACGCAGTATTTT,CASSRLRATSTDTQYF
TRBV7-9,TRBJ2-1,few,TRBD2,TGTGCCAGCAGCCCCCGGGGGACTAGCGGCAATGAGCAGTTCTTC,CASSPRGTSGNEQFF
TRBV3-1,TRBJ2-5,-,TRBD1,TGTGCCAGCAGCGGACAGGGACTTGACTCAGAGACCCAGTACTTC,CASSGQGLDSETQYF